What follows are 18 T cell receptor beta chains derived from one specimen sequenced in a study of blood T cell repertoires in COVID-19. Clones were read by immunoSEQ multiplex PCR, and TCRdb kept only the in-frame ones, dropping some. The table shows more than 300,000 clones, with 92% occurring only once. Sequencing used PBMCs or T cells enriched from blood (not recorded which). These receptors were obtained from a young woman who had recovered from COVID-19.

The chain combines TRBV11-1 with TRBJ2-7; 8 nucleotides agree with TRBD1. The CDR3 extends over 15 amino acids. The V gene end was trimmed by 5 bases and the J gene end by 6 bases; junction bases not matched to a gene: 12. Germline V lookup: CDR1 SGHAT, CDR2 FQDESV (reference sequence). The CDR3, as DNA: TGTGCCAGCAGCCGATCCGGACAGGGTCGTACCGAGCAGTACTTC. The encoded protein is CASSRSGQGRTEQYF.

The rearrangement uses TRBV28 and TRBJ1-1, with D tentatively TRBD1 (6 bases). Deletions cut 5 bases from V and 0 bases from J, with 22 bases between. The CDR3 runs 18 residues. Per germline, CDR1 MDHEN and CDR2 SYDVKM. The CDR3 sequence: CASSLLSGTPDLNTEAFF. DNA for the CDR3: TGTGCCAGCAGTCTACTCTCCGGGACACCGGATTTGAACACTGAAGCTTTCTTT.

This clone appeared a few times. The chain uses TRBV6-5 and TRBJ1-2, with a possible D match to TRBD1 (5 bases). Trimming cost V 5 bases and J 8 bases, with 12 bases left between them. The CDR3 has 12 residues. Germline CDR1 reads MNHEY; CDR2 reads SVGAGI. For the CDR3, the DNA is TGTGCCAGCAGTAGGGACTTCTACGGCTACACCTTC. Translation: CASSRDFYGYTF.

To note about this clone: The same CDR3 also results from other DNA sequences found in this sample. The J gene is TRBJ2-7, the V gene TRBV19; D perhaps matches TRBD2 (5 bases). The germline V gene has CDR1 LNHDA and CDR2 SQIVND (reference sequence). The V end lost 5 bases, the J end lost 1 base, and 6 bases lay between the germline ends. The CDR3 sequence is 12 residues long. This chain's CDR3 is CASSSGSYEQYF. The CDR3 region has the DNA TGTGCCAGTAGTTCGGGATCCTACGAGCAGTACTTC.

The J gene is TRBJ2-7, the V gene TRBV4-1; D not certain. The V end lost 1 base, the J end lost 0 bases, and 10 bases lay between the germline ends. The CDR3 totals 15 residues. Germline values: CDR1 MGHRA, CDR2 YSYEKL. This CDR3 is CASSQAMFGSYEQYF. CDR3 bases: TGCGCCAGCAGCCAAGCGATGTTCGGCTCCTACGAGCAGTACTTC.

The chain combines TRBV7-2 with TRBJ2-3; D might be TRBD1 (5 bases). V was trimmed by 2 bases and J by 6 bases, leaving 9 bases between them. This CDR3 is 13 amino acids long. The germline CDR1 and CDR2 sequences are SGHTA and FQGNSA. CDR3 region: CASSLQGPDTQYF. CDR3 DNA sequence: TGTGCCAGCAGCTTACAGGGTCCGGATACGCAGTATTTT.

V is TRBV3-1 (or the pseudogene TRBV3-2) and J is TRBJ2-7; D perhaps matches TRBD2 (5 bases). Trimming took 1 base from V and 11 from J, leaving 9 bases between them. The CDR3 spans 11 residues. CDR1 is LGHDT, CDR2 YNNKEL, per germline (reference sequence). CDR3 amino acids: CASSQVGVKYF. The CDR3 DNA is TGTGCCAGCAGCCAAGTCGGGGTTAAGTACTTC.

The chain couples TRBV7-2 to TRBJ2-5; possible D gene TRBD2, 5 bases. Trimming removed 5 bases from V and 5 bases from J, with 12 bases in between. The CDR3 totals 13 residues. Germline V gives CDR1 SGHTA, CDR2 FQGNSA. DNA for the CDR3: TGTGCCAGCAGCAATCACGGGAAGGAGACCCAGTACTTC. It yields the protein CASSNHGKETQYF.

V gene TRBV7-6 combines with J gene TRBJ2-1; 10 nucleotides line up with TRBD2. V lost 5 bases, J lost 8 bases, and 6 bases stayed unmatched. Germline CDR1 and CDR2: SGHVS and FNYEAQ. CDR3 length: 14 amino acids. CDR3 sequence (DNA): TGTGCCAGCAGCCCTCTAGCGGGAGTAGATGAGCAGTTCTTC. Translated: CASSPLAGVDEQFF.

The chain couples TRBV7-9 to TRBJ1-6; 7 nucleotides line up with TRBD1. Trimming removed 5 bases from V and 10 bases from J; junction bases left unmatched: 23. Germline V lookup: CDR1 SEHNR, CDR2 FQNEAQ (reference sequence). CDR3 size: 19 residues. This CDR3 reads CASSHRTGTVSKTGSPLHF. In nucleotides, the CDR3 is TGTGCCAGCAGCCATCGAACCGGGACAGTCTCGAAAACGGGGTCACCCCTCCACTTT.

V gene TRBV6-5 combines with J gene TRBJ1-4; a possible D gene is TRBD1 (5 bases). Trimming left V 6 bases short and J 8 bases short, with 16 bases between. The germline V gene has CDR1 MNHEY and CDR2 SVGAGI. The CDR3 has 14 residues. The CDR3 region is CASSPAGLGEKLFF. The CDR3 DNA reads TGTGCCAGCAGCCCGGCGGGGCTGGGGGAAAAACTGTTTTTT.

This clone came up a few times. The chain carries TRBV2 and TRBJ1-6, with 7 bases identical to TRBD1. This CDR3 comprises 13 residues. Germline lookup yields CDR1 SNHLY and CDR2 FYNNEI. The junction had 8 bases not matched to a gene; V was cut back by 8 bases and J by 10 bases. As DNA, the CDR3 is TGTGCCAGCCTACAGGGGACGGGATCACCCCTCCACTTT. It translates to CASLQGTGSPLHF.

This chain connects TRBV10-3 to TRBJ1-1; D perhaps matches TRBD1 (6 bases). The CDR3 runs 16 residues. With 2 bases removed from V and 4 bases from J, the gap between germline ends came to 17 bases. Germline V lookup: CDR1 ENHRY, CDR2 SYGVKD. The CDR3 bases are TGTGCCATCAGTGAGAGGGGGGGGTTCGCGGCCACTGAAGCTTTCTTT. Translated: CAISERGGFAATEAFF.

The CDR3 spells CASSGQVSNQPQHF. CDR3 nucleotide sequence: TGTGCCAGCAGTGGACAGGTTAGCAATCAGCCCCAGCATTTT. The chain employs TRBV28 and TRBJ1-5; 7 bases match TRBD1. The CDR3 has 14 residues. V gave up 5 bases and J gave up 0 bases; unmatched junction bases: 1. Germline lookup yields CDR1 MDHEN and CDR2 SYDVKM.

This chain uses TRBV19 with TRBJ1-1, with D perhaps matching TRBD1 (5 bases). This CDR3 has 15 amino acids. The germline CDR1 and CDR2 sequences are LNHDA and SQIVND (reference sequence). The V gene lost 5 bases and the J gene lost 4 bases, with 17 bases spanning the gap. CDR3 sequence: CASSLTDTLSTEAFF. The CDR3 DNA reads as TGTGCCAGTAGTCTCACGGACACTTTGAGCACTGAAGCTTTCTTT.

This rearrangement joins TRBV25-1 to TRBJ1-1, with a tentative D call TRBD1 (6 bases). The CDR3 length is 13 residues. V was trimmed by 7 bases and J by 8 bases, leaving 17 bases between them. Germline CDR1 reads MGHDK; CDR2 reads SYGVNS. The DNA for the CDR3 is TGTGCCAGCAAAGAAACAGGGATTATGGAAGCTTTCTTT. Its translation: CASKETGIMEAFF.

Here the CDR3 reads CAIRGQGGYEQYF. The CDR3 coding sequence is TGTGCCATCAGAGGACAGGGAGGGTACGAGCAGTACTTC. This chain joins TRBV10-3 and TRBJ2-7; tentatively, D is TRBD1 (8 bases). Germline V gene sequence: CDR1 ENHRY, CDR2 SYGVKD. Trimming took off 6 bases at V and 4 bases at J, with 13 bases between the two ends. The CDR3 length is 13 residues.

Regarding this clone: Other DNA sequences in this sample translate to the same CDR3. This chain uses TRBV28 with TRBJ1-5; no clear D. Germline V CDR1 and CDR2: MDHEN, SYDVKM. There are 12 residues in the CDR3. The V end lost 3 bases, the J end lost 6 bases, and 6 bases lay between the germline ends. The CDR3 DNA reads TGTGCCAGCAGTTTCAGCGGTCAGCCCCAGCATTTT. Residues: CASSFSGQPQHF.